These 3 T cell receptor beta chains share one sample of origin, sequenced in a study of blood T cell repertoires in COVID-19. Clones were read by immunoSEQ multiplex PCR, and TCRdb kept only the in-frame ones, dropping some. The top ten clones hold 1.5% to 2% of a sample with over 35,000 clones, over 60% of them seen once. Sequencing was done on a sample of peripheral blood. The receptors shown here come from a man aged 60 to 69 with active COVID-19.

The rearrangement uses TRBV7-9 and TRBJ2-1; 7 bases line up with TRBD2. Trimming took 3 bases from V and 8 from J; bases not matched to a gene: 7. The CDR3 runs 14 residues. Germline CDR1 is SEHNR and CDR2 is FQNEAQ (reference sequence). CDR3 nucleotides: TGTGCCAGCAGCTTCAGCCGGGGGGACGATGAGCAGTTCTTC. Encoded protein: CASSFSRGDDEQFF.

This rearrangement joins TRBV13 to TRBJ1-2, with 12 bases that match TRBD1. V shed 5 bases and J 6 bases; nucleotides not matched to a gene: 4. The CDR3 extends over 14 amino acids. Germline CDR1 reads PRHDT; CDR2 reads FYEKMQ (reference sequence). The CDR3 here is CASSDGTGGNGYTF. In DNA form, the CDR3 reads TGTGCCAGCAGCGACGGGACAGGGGGCAATGGCTACACCTTC.

The gene calls are TRBV24-1 and TRBJ1-6, with unresolved D. This CDR3 spans 13 amino acids. V gave up 4 bases and J gave up 6 bases, with 6 bases separating them. The germline CDR1 and CDR2 sequences are KGHDR and SFDVKD. In DNA form, the CDR3 reads TGTGCCACCAGTGAGGCAGGTAATTCACCCCTCCACTTT. Its translation is CATSEAGNSPLHF.